The clone carrying this TCR beta chain was picked up many times. Its antigen remains unknown. Stability of Graves' hyperthyroidism was defined as absent ophthalmopathy progression within 18 months. This entry comes from a study of T cells in Graves' hyperthyroidism and ophthalmopathy. This CDR3 has 15 residues. V gave up 5 bases and J gave up 6 bases, with 17 bases separating them. The germline gives CDR1 MNHNS, CDR2 SASEGT. Study-level results: The blood repertoire included most of the expanded thyroid clonotypes above 0.001.

Using RNA transcripts as the source, TCR beta CDR3 regions were amplified. First-round RT-PCR of the TCR CDR3 relied on the HTBI primer set. TCRdb reprocessed the multiplex PCR reads via MiXCR and lists one record per CDR3 protein. The data contain about 420,000 distinct CDR3 sequences, less than 20% of them singletons. The V and J genes are TRBV6-1 and TRBJ2-1; TRBD1 might be the D (6 bases). Sequencing was done on a sample of blood. The sequence was obtained from a woman aged 18-29 years with Graves' hyperthyroidism. The CDR3 bases are TGTGCCAGCAGTCCAGGGGTAGGTGTGGTCAATGAGCAGTTCTTC. Translated, it gives CASSPGVGVVNEQFF.